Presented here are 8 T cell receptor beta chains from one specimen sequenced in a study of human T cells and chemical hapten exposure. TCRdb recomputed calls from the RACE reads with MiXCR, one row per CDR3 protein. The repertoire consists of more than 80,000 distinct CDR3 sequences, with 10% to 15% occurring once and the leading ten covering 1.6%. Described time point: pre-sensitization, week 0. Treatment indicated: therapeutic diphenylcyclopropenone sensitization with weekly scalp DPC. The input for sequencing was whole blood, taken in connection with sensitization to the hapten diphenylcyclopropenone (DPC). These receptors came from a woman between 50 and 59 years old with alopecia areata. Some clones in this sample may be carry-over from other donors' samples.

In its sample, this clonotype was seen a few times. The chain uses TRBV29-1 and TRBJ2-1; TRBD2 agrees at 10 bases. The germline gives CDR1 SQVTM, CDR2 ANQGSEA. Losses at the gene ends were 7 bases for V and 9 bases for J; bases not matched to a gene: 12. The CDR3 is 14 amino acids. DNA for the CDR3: TGCAGCGCCCAACGGCTAGCGGGAGCCGGTGAGCAGTTCTTC. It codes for CSAQRLAGAGEQFF.

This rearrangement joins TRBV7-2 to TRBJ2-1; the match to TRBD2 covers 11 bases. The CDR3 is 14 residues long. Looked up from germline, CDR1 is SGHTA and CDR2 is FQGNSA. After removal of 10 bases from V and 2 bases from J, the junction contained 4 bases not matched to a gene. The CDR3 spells CAMVAGGPYNEQFF. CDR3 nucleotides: TGTGCCATGGTAGCGGGAGGGCCCTACAATGAGCAGTTCTTC.

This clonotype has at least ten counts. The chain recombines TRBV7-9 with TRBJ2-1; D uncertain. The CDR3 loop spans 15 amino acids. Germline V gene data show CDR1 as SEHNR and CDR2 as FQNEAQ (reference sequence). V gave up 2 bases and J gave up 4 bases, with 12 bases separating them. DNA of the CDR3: TGTGCCAGCAGCTTAATGGGTGCGTCTTACAATGAGCAGTTCTTC. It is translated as CASSLMGASYNEQFF.

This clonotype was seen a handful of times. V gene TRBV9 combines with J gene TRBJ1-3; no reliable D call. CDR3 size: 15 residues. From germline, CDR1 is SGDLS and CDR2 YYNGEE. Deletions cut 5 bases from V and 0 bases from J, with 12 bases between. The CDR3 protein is CASRETGSSGNTIYF. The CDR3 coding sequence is TGTGCCAGCAGAGAAACGGGTTCCTCTGGAAACACCATATATTTT.

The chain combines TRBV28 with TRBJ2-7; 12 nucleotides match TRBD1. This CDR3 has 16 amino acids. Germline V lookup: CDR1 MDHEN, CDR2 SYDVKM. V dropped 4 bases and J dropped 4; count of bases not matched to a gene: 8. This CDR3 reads CASSSGTGGSQYEQYF. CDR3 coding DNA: TGTGCCAGCAGTTCCGGGACAGGGGGCTCTCAGTACGAGCAGTACTTC.

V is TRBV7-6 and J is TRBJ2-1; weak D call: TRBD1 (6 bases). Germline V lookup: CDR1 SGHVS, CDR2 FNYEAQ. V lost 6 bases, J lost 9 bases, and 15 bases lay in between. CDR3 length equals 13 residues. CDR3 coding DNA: TGTGCCAGCAGGGCCACAGGGTCAGGTGAGCAGTTCTTC. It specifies CASRATGSGEQFF.

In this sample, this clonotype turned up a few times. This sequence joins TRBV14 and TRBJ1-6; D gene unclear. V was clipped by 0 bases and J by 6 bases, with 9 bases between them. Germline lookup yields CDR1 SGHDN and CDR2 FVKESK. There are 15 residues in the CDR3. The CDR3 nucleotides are TGTGCCAGCAGCCAAGATTTCGGTGTTAATTCACCCCTCCACTTT. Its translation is CASSQDFGVNSPLHF.

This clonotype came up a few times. The CDR3 is CSARDFRLAGGIGEQYF. CDR3 bases: TGCAGTGCTAGAGATTTTCGGCTAGCGGGGGGAATCGGCGAGCAGTACTTC. J is TRBJ2-7 and V is TRBV20-1; 11 nucleotides line up with TRBD2. The V and J ends lost 0 bases and 6 bases, in that order; junction bases with no gene match: 13. Germline V gene data show CDR1 as DFQATT and CDR2 as SNEGSKA (reference sequence). CDR3 length: 17 residues.